Shown below are 26 T cell receptor beta chains from a single sample sequenced in a study of blood T cell repertoires in COVID-19. Method: immunoSEQ multiplex PCR; TCRdb's copy keeps in-frame clones and lacks some. The data hold approximately 76,000 clones, with around nine tenths observed a single time. The sequenced sample consisted of peripheral blood. Every receptor here comes from a man aged 25 to 45 with acute or convalescent COVID-19.

This chain connects TRBV7-9 to TRBJ1-4; D gene uncertain. Per the germline V gene, CDR1 is SEHNR and CDR2 is FQNEAQ (reference sequence). V was clipped by 2 bases and J by 8 bases, with 15 bases between them. The CDR3 spans 15 residues. In nucleotides, the CDR3 is TGTGCCAGCAGCTTACCGGTGGGGAGGGAGGAAAAACTGTTTTTT. Translating it yields CASSLPVGREEKLFF.

This chain joins TRBV5-1 and TRBJ1-1; perhaps TRBD1 as D (6 bases). CDR3 length: 15 amino acids. V gave up 5 bases and J gave up 1 base, with 15 bases separating them. Germline loops: CDR1 SGHRS, CDR2 YFSETQ. The CDR3 sequence is CASSPFRGANTEAFF. CDR3 nucleotides: TGCGCCAGCAGTCCCTTCAGGGGTGCGAACACTGAAGCTTTCTTT.

The genes are TRBV30 and TRBJ2-1, with no clear D. V dropped 7 bases and J dropped 3 bases, with 19 bases sitting between them. The CDR3 contains 15 residues. CDR1 GTSNPN and CDR2 SVGIG come from the germline V gene (reference sequence). CDR3 sequence (DNA): TGTGCCTCCTCCCTCCGTTACTCCGTCTACAATGAGCAGTTCTTC. Translating it yields CASSLRYSVYNEQFF.

This sequence joins TRBV19 and TRBJ2-3, with D perhaps TRBD1 (6 bases). Germline V gives CDR1 LNHDA, CDR2 SQIVND (reference sequence). V lost 4 bases and J 0 bases, leaving 23 bases between the germline ends. The CDR3 covers 19 residues. The CDR3, as DNA: TGTGCCAGTAGTAGCAAAAGAAACCGGGACACATCTAGCACAGATACGCAGTATTTT. As protein: CASSSKRNRDTSSTDTQYF.

This clone was seen a handful of times. V gene TRBV7-2 combines with J gene TRBJ2-1, with D maybe TRBD2 (5 bases). The CDR3 extends over 14 amino acids. Trimming took off 5 bases at V and 9 bases at J, with 17 bases between the two ends. Germline V gene lookup returns CDR1 SGHTA and CDR2 FQGNSA. CDR3 sequence reads: CASSHTLEGGEQFF. As DNA, the CDR3 is TGTGCCAGCAGCCACACCCTAGAGGGTGGTGAGCAGTTCTTC.

V usage is TRBV19 and J usage is TRBJ2-5; 7 bases map to TRBD1. CDR3 length: 14 residues. Germline lookup yields CDR1 LNHDA and CDR2 SQIVND (reference sequence). Trimming cost V 3 bases and J 4 bases; bases outside gene matches: 5. The CDR3 reads CASSINRGAETQYF. CDR3 sequence (DNA): TGTGCCAGTAGTATCAACAGGGGCGCAGAGACCCAGTACTTC.

This chain uses TRBV9 with TRBJ2-3; D is undetermined. The CDR3 consists of 12 residues. Deletions cut 1 base from V and 6 bases from J, with 6 bases between. Germline V gene lookup returns CDR1 SGDLS and CDR2 YYNGEE. This chain's CDR3 is CASSVFGDTQYF. The DNA of the CDR3 is TGTGCCAGCAGCGTATTCGGGGATACGCAGTATTTT. The whole variable domain, remainder taken from reference TRBV9 and TRBJ2-3, is DSGVTQTPKHLITATGQRVTLRCSPRSGDLSVYWYQQSLDQGLQFLIQYYNGEERAKGNILERFSAQQFPDLHSELNLSSLELGDSALYFCASSVFGDTQYFGPGTRLTVL.

This chain uses TRBV28 with TRBJ1-1; maybe TRBD1 (6 bases). Germline V gene lookup returns CDR1 MDHEN and CDR2 SYDVKM. Trimming took 8 bases from V and 0 from J, leaving 13 bases between them. This CDR3 is 14 amino acids long. CDR3 DNA: TGTGCCAGCGGACAGCCCGACATGAACACTGAAGCTTTCTTT. Protein: CASGQPDMNTEAFF.

V and J are TRBV21-1 and TRBJ1-5. TRBV21-1 is a pseudogene segment. The CDR3 is 12 residues long. The CDR3 loop reads CASSKFDQPQHF. The CDR3, as DNA: TGTGCCAGCAGCAAGTTCGATCAGCCCCAGCATTTT.

This chain uses TRBV19 with TRBJ2-2; 9 nucleotides match TRBD2. Per germline, CDR1 LNHDA and CDR2 SQIVND (reference sequence). This CDR3 has 16 amino acids. The V segment lost 6 bases and the J segment 5 bases; nucleotides outside the gene matches: 10. The chain's CDR3 is CASSPRGRGGTGELFF. Here the CDR3 DNA reads TGTGCCAGTAGCCCCCGCGGGAGGGGAGGAACCGGGGAGCTGTTTTTT.

The V call is TRBV4-1, the J call TRBJ2-7; the match to TRBD2 covers 11 bases. Per the germline V gene, CDR1 is MGHRA and CDR2 is YSYEKL. This CDR3 contains 15 residues. With 2 bases clipped from V and 3 bases from J, the junction kept 3 bases outside the gene matches. The CDR3 DNA is TGCGCCAGCAGCCAAATTGGGACTAGCGGCTACGAGCAGTACTTC. Its translation is CASSQIGTSGYEQYF.

This rearrangement joins TRBV28 to TRBJ2-1; the match to TRBD1 covers 9 bases. CDR3 length: 14 amino acids. CDR1 is MDHEN, CDR2 SYDVKM, per germline. J was trimmed by 4 bases and V by 6 bases; bases with no gene match: 4. This CDR3 reads CASSQTGGYNEQFF. The CDR3 DNA reads TGTGCCAGCAGCCAGACAGGGGGTTACAATGAGCAGTTCTTC.

The rearrangement uses TRBV5-1 and TRBJ2-5, with D possibly TRBD1 on 6 matching bases. Looked up from germline, CDR1 is SGHRS and CDR2 is YFSETQ. Trimming left V 3 bases short and J 2 bases short, with 14 bases between. This CDR3 has 15 residues. In DNA, the CDR3 is TGCGCCAGCAGCTCACAGGGTGGGTGGCAAGAGACCCAGTACTTC. Protein: CASSSQGGWQETQYF. Combining the CDR3 with reference TRBV5-1 and TRBJ2-5 gives the whole variable domain KAGVTQTPRYLIKTRGQQVTLSCSPISGHRSVSWYQQTPGQGLQFLFEYFSETQRNKGNFPGRFSGRQFSNSRSEMNVSTLELGDSALYLCASSSQGGWQETQYFGPGTRLLVL.

This chain links TRBV28 with TRBJ1-4; D ambiguous. V shed 2 bases and J shed 2 bases, with 12 bases lying between them. Germline CDR1 and CDR2: MDHEN and SYDVKM. This CDR3 has 16 residues. The CDR3 sequence is CASSLAGRETNEKLFF. Here the CDR3 DNA reads TGTGCCAGCAGTTTAGCGGGGAGAGAGACTAATGAAAAACTGTTTTTT.

J is TRBJ2-1 and V is TRBV28, with 15 bases aligning to TRBD2. J was trimmed by 8 bases and V by 7 bases; bases with no gene match: 6. The CDR3 loop spans 15 amino acids. Per germline, CDR1 MDHEN and CDR2 SYDVKM. The CDR3 here is CASTLGLAGGYEQFF. The CDR3 region has the DNA TGTGCCAGCACCCTCGGACTAGCGGGAGGGTATGAGCAGTTCTTC.

This chain links TRBV7-3 with TRBJ2-3; D not certain. This CDR3 contains 13 residues. Trimming cost V 0 bases and J 5 bases, with 6 bases left between them. Germline CDR1 SGHTA, CDR2 FQGTGA. CDR3 in amino acids: CASSLTRGDTQYF. As DNA, the CDR3 is TGTGCCAGCAGCTTAACGAGAGGAGATACGCAGTATTTT.

Here the CDR3 DNA reads TGTGCCAGCAGCCCCGGAGAAGAAACGGGCGAGCAGTACTTC. It is translated as CASSPGEETGEQYF. V gene TRBV6-2 or TRBV6-3 combines with J gene TRBJ2-7; no firm D call. CDR3 length equals 14 residues. In germline, CDR1 is MNHEY, CDR2 SVGEGT. Trimming removed 6 bases from V and 6 bases from J, with 18 bases in between.

This clone was found once. This chain joins TRBV5-1 and TRBJ1-4; perhaps TRBD1 as D (6 bases). V was cut by 0 bases and J by 0 bases, with 6 bases left in between. The CDR3 runs to 15 residues. CDR1 is SGHRS, CDR2 YFSETQ, per germline. CDR3: CASSLDRATNEKLFF. CDR3 in DNA: TGCGCCAGCAGCTTGGACAGGGCAACTAATGAAAAACTGTTTTTT.

The genes are TRBV18 and TRBJ2-6, with TRBD2 as a possible D gene (6 bases). The ends were cut back, 3 bases at V and 0 bases at J, with 9 bases in the middle. The CDR3 is 16 amino acids. Germline V lookup: CDR1 KGHSH, CDR2 LQKENI. CDR3 region: CASSPLGGSGANVLTF. The CDR3 nucleotides are TGTGCCAGCTCACCGTTGGGGGGCTCTGGGGCCAACGTCCTGACTTTC.

The chain is built from TRBV7-2 and TRBJ2-3; 7 bases agree with TRBD2. Germline CDR1 is SGHTA and CDR2 is FQGNSA. The CDR3 has 18 residues. Trimming took 0 bases from V and 4 from J; bases not matched to a gene: 13. The CDR3 sequence: CASSLAPGGRARSDTQYF. The CDR3, as DNA: TGTGCCAGCAGCTTAGCGCCGGGTGGGAGGGCCCGATCAGATACGCAGTATTTT.

The CDR3, as DNA: TGTGCCTGGGGGACAGGGGTTAATGAAAAACTGTTTTTT. This gives the protein CAWGTGVNEKLFF. The chain is built from TRBV30 and TRBJ1-4; 10 bases are shared with TRBD1. J was trimmed by 4 bases and V by 5 bases; bases with no gene match: 1. Germline-derived CDR1 and CDR2 are GTSNPN and SVGIG (reference sequence). The CDR3 loop spans 13 amino acids. Together with reference TRBV30 and TRBJ1-4, the CDR3 gives the full variable domain: SQTIHQWPATLVQPVGSPLSLECTVEGTSNPNLYWYRQAAGRGLQLLFYSVGIGQISSEVPQNLSASRPQDRQFILSSKKLLLSDSGFYLCAWGTGVNEKLFFGSGTQLSVL.

The rearrangement joins TRBV28 to TRBJ1-2; 7 positions agree with TRBD1. V shed 4 bases and J 12 bases; nucleotides not matched to a gene: 5. There are 11 residues in the CDR3. From germline, CDR1 is MDHEN and CDR2 SYDVKM. In DNA form, the CDR3 reads TGTGCCAGCAGTTCTATGACAGGGAACACCTTC. This gives the protein CASSSMTGNTF.

This chain links TRBV30 with TRBJ2-7; the D gene is possibly TRBD2 (6 bases). The CDR3 runs to 13 residues. Per germline, CDR1 GTSNPN and CDR2 SVGIG (reference sequence). Trimming pared 3 bases from V and 7 bases from J, leaving 16 bases between. CDR3 loop: CAWRRTTLGEQYF. As DNA, the CDR3 is TGTGCCTGGAGAAGGACTACCCTAGGGGAGCAGTACTTC.

V usage is TRBV5-5 and J usage is TRBJ2-7; no definite D call. CDR3 length: 16 amino acids. Trimming shortened V by 4 bases and J by 4 bases, and 21 bases separated the two germline ends. Germline CDR1 and CDR2: SGHKS and YYEKEE (reference sequence). The CDR3 protein is CASSRAQTAIEYEQYF. CDR3 bases: TGTGCCAGCAGCCGCGCCCAAACAGCAATTGAGTACGAGCAGTACTTC.

V usage is TRBV7-9 and J usage is TRBJ2-1, with TRBD2 matching over 7 bases. V lost 4 bases, J lost 9 bases, and 15 bases stayed unmatched. The CDR3 contains 16 residues. Germline V gene data show CDR1 as SEHNR and CDR2 as FQNEAQ (reference sequence). CDR3 residues: CASSSTLPGLAGEQFF. The CDR3, as DNA: TGTGCCAGCAGCTCGACCCTACCGGGGTTAGCGGGTGAGCAGTTCTTC.

J is TRBJ2-7 and V is TRBV11-2; 10 positions match TRBD1. Germline values: CDR1 SGHAT, CDR2 FQNNGV. V shed 6 bases and J 2 bases; nucleotides not matched to a gene: 16. This CDR3 is built from 18 residues. The CDR3 DNA sequence: TGTGCCAGCAGTCTCCGGGGACAGGGGACCCAGATAGCCTACGAGCAGTACTTC. Protein sequence: CASSLRGQGTQIAYEQYF.